This record concerns one T cell receptor beta chain sequence. Its antigen is unknown. A roughly 2.6 ml peripheral blood sample was drawn into PAXgene tubes per donor and stored at -80°C. Total RNA was isolated from whole blood with the PAXgene blood miRNA kit on an automated QIAcube, without T cell sorting. Peripheral blood from monozygotic twin pairs concordant or discordant for inflammatory bowel disease was subjected to deep TCRalpha and TCRbeta repertoire profiling with unique molecular barcoding. Smoking habits were recorded for all twin pairs, with individuals classified as current, former or never smokers. The CDR3 contains 15 residues, cysteine and phenylalanine counted. The DNA is not on file. Per the germline V gene, SGHRS is the CDR1 and YFSETQ is the CDR2. These data are taken from a study of monozygotic twins with inflammatory bowel disease (dated by TCRdb to between 2018 and 2020). In the study overall: In total, about 28 monozygotic twin pairs made up the full study: 19 Danish pairs, all IBD-discordant, plus nine German pairs, of which four were IBD-concordant and five were IBD-discordant. The search for disease-associated traits relied mainly on comparing IBD patients with their genetically identical healthy co-twins within discordant pairs. Each individual had, on average, about 151 000 unique TCRalpha sequences and 181 000 unique TCRbeta sequences available for analysis. What the authors observed across the whole study: Concordant and discordant twins showed no difference in repertoire similarity, possibly because of limited statistical power. A decrease in TCRbeta repertoire diversity, as measured by inverse Simpson index, was observed in IBD patients compared with their healthy co-twins. Because patients were on differing immunosuppressive treatments, the repertoires may have picked up extra background noise and inter-individual variability. IBD patients shared fewer clonotypes with other individuals than healthy twins did, most markedly in patients showing signs of disease activity. Different T cell subtypes could not be distinguished in the analysis. No single strong signal or clonotype linked to IBD turned up in the results, so the idea that one exists was not supported.

Receptors were amplified or captured by 5' RACE. Each TCR library was prepared from about 3.5 ug of total RNA. For each sample, cDNA synthesis was carried out in eight separate reactions using SMARTScribe reverse transcriptase. During cDNA synthesis, unique molecular identifiers containing a 6-nucleotide sample barcode were introduced by template switching. TCRalpha and TCRbeta cDNA was amplified in two nested PCRs of roughly 16 and 10 cycles, and bead purification was carried out after each PCR. Before amplification, the cDNA was both treated with uracil DNA-glycosylase and purified with the QIAquick PCR purification kit. The second PCR added Illumina TruSeq-compatible adapters along with sample-specific barcodes. Library quality and concentration were checked on TapeStation and Qubit, and libraries were pooled at around 4.9 ng each. Sequencing of the pooled libraries was done on an Illumina HiSeq2500 single-index Rapid Run using custom sequencing primers and 2 x 100 bp reads. As for the original processing: MiGEC version 1.2.6 was used for UMI-based consensus assembly to correct PCR and sequencing errors. MiXCR version 2.1.1 was used to carry out V(D)J alignment, clonotype assembly and CDR3 extraction. To normalise gene usage, clonotype sharing and MAIT/NKT TCR abundance, the analysis used the top 1000, 10 000 and 20 000 clonotypes per sample. Diversity was computed as the inverse Simpson index with the vegan R package after downsampling to 27 000 UMIs. Paired Mann-Whitney U tests were applied to discordant twin pairs, and Benjamini-Hochberg correction was used for multiple testing. Based on TCRdb reprocessing of the reads, there is one entry per CDR3 protein sequence, and DNA is missing. The V and J calls reflect TCRdb's pipeline rather than the authors' work. This sample's listing comprises about 150,000 distinct CDR3 sequences. The top ten clones comprise around 1.3% of the sample.

The receptor's source is a human donor with ulcerative colitis or Crohn's disease, or a healthy co-twin of an affected twin (not recorded which). The chain couples TRBV5-1 to TRBJ2-4; TCRdb gives TRBD2 as the D gene, but with no DNA this cannot be confirmed. Input material: blood. The CDR3 amino acid sequence is: CASSFGGVGGNIQYF.